A single sample gave rise to the 29 T cell receptor beta chains below, sequenced in a study of CD8+ T cells in alopecia areata. RNA extraction and reverse transcription yielded cDNA as sequencing template. Produced via immunoSEQ multiplex PCR; TCRdb's table is partial and in-frame only. The repertoire holds some 190,000 clones, with approximately 50% as singletons. Described treatment: oral pan-JAK inhibitor, 5-10 mg twice daily. The starting material was CD8+ T cells sorted from blood, obtained between weeks 51 and 52, from a patient treated with tofacitinib. The receptors stem from a human donor with alopecia areata.

V and J are TRBV29-1 and TRBJ1-5, with 9 bases fitting TRBD1. Germline assignment: CDR1 SQVTM and CDR2 ANQGSEA. There are 13 residues in the CDR3. Unmatched junction bases numbered 5, after V lost 6 bases and J lost 5 bases. The CDR3 loop reads CSVGQGGDQPQHF. CDR3 nucleotides: TGCAGCGTGGGACAGGGAGGCGATCAGCCCCAGCATTTT.

This clone was recorded only once. The CDR3 DNA sequence: TGTGCCAGCAGTCTTCAGACTGAGGAGGGCACTGAAGCTTTCTTT. This encodes CASSLQTEEGTEAFF. The genes are TRBV6-8 and TRBJ1-1; D uncertain. There are 15 residues in the CDR3. Trimming stripped 5 bases from V and 4 bases from J, with 17 bases between. The germline V gene encodes CDR1 MNHGY and CDR2 SAAAGT.

Concerning this clone itself: Distinct nucleotide sequences in the sample also encode this CDR3. This rearrangement joins TRBV27 to TRBJ1-1, with D hard to call. The V and J ends lost 2 bases and 5 bases respectively, with 3 bases between them. This CDR3 is built from 11 residues. Germline CDR1 and CDR2: MNHEY and SMNVEV (reference sequence). The CDR3 sequence: CASSLGTEAFF. The CDR3 nucleotides are TGTGCCAGCAGTTTAGGGACTGAAGCTTTCTTT.

The chain joins TRBV13 to TRBJ2-7, with 8 positions matching TRBD2. The V segment lost 5 bases and the J segment 5 bases; nucleotides outside the gene matches: 8. The germline CDR1 and CDR2 sequences are PRHDT and FYEKMQ (reference sequence). The CDR3 length is 14 residues. This CDR3 is CASSPRGGPDEQYF. The CDR3 DNA is TGTGCCAGCAGCCCCCGGGGGGGGCCAGACGAGCAGTACTTC.

CDR3 in DNA: TGTGCCAGCAGACCAACTAGCGGGAATGAGCAGTTCTTC. It translates to CASRPTSGNEQFF. This sequence joins TRBV6-5 and TRBJ2-1, with 9 bases identical to TRBD2. Germline CDR1 MNHEY, CDR2 SVGAGI. The CDR3 runs to 13 residues. The J segment lost 7 bases and the V segment lost 6 bases, leaving 4 bases of the junction unmatched.

This clone was counted a few times. This chain uses TRBV4-1 with TRBJ2-1; 10 bases fit TRBD1. CDR1 and CDR2 (germline): MGHRA, YSYEKL. CDR3 length equals 15 residues. V shed 4 bases and J 9 bases; nucleotides not matched to a gene: 9. In nucleotides, the CDR3 is TGCGCCAGCAGCCGGACAGGGGGTAGCGGTGGTGAGCAGTTCTTC. It yields the protein CASSRTGGSGGEQFF.

V and J are TRBV18 and TRBJ2-3, with TRBD1 identical over 7 bases. CDR3 size: 15 residues. CDR1 is KGHSH and CDR2 is LQKENI in the germline V gene. Trimming at V came to 3 bases and at J to 0 bases, leaving 3 bases not matched to a gene. The CDR3 DNA follows: TGTGCCAGCTCACCCGGACAGGCAAGCACAGATACGCAGTATTTT. Protein sequence: CASSPGQASTDTQYF.

The DNA of the CDR3 is TGTGCCAGCAGAAGAGATCCGAGCGGGGTTTACAATGAGCAGTTCTTC. This encodes CASRRDPSGVYNEQFF. This chain joins TRBV4-2 and TRBJ2-1; TRBD2 matches 7 bases. This CDR3 spans 16 amino acids. The ends lost 6 bases at V and 4 bases at J; junction bases unmatched: 12. The germline CDR1 and CDR2 sequences are LGHNA and YNFKEQ.

This clone was picked up a small number of times. A much bigger clone sits one base away, suggesting this may be a read error. The chain carries TRBV5-5 and TRBJ2-7, with D possibly being TRBD1 (6 bases). V gave up 0 bases and J gave up 3 bases, with 7 bases separating them. Germline V gene data show CDR1 as SGHKS and CDR2 as YYEKEE (reference sequence). CDR3 size: 13 residues. CDR3 coding DNA: TGTGCCAGCAGCTTGGGACAGGACTACGAGCAGTACTTC. Amino acids: CASSLGQDYEQYF.

This rearrangement joins TRBV18 to TRBJ2-6, with 8 bases matching TRBD1. After removal of 2 bases from V and 4 bases from J, the junction contained 4 bases not matched to a gene. Germline assignment: CDR1 KGHSH and CDR2 LQKENI. This CDR3 contains 16 residues. CDR3 DNA: TGTGCCAGCTCACCAAACAGGGGGTCCGGGGCCAACGTCCTGACTTTC. Protein sequence: CASSPNRGSGANVLTF. The whole variable domain, remainder taken from reference TRBV18 and TRBJ2-6, is NAGVMQNPRHLVRRRGQEARLRCSPMKGHSHVYWYRQLPEEGLKFMVYLQKENIIDESGMPKERFSAEFPKEGPSILRIQQVVRGDSAAYFCASSPNRGSGANVLTFGAGSRLTVL.

The chain combines TRBV27 with TRBJ1-5, with D maybe TRBD1 (5 bases). Germline-derived CDR1 and CDR2 are MNHEY and SMNVEV (reference sequence). CDR3 size: 14 residues. V was cut by 6 bases and J by 8 bases, with 17 bases left in between. This CDR3 reads CASSPTGIDEPQHF. The CDR3 DNA follows: TGTGCCAGCAGCCCTACAGGAATAGACGAGCCCCAGCATTTT.

This clone occurred a few times. This specimen includes other DNA sequences encoding the same CDR3. The V call is TRBV29-1, the J call TRBJ1-2; D is ambiguous. Germline V lookup: CDR1 SQVTM, CDR2 ANQGSEA. The CDR3 is 11 amino acids. The V end was cut by 6 bases, the J end by 3 bases, with 8 bases between. The CDR3 loop is CSVDGDYGYTF. The CDR3 DNA sequence: TGCAGCGTCGACGGGGACTATGGCTACACCTTC.

The gene calls are TRBV5-6 and TRBJ2-7, with D perhaps TRBD1 (6 bases). Germline V gives CDR1 SGHDT, CDR2 YYEEEE. The ends were cut back, 3 bases at V and 5 bases at J, with 15 bases in the middle. The CDR3 extends over 14 amino acids. This chain's CDR3 is CASSWDTRGDEQYF. The CDR3, as DNA: TGTGCCAGCAGCTGGGACACCCGTGGGGACGAGCAGTACTTC.

This clone came up a few times. V usage is TRBV2 and J usage is TRBJ2-2, with a tentative D call TRBD2 (5 bases). Per germline, CDR1 SNHLY and CDR2 FYNNEI. The CDR3 runs 15 residues. The ends were cut back, 2 bases at V and 6 bases at J, with 13 bases in the middle. CDR3 region: CASSERGFQAGELFF. CDR3 bases: TGTGCCAGCAGTGAACGGGGTTTTCAGGCCGGGGAGCTGTTTTTT. Drawing the rest from reference TRBV2 and TRBJ2-2, the complete variable domain is EPEVTQTPSHQVTQMGQEVILRCVPISNHLYFYWYRQILGQKVEFLVSFYNNEISEKSEIFDDQFSVERPDGSNFTLKIRSTKLEDSAMYFCASSERGFQAGELFFGEGSRLTVL.

This clone is labeled large. The chain links TRBV7-7 to TRBJ2-7; D is uncertain. Germline V gene lookup returns CDR1 SSHAT and CDR2 FNYEAQ (reference sequence). The length of the CDR3 is 13 residues. The CDR3 here is CAVPRPSYYEQYF. The CDR3 DNA reads as TGTGCTGTCCCTCGTCCCTCCTACTACGAGCAGTACTTC.

This sequence joins TRBV13 and TRBJ2-7, with a weak D call TRBD1 (6 bases). The ends were cut back, 3 bases at V and 4 bases at J, with 13 bases in the middle. Germline CDR1 and CDR2: PRHDT and FYEKMQ (reference sequence). This CDR3 is 14 amino acids long. CDR3 nucleotide sequence: TGTGCCAGCAGCTTGAACAGGGTTAGTTACGAGCAGTACTTC. Amino acids: CASSLNRVSYEQYF.

Here the CDR3 DNA reads TGTGCCAGCAGTTACGTGGAGACCCAGTACTTC. As protein: CASSYVETQYF. The V and J genes are TRBV6-6 and TRBJ2-5; unclear D gene. Germline assignment: CDR1 MNHNY and CDR2 SVGAGI (reference sequence). The CDR3 is 11 residues long. The V and J ends lost 2 bases and 5 bases respectively, with 3 bases between them.

This clone was counted only a few times. The chain carries TRBV30 and TRBJ1-1; D gene unclear. The CDR3 is made up of 13 amino acids. Germline V lookup: CDR1 GTSNPN, CDR2 SVGIG (reference sequence). Trimming took 4 bases from V and 0 from J, leaving 9 bases between them. CDR3 sequence: CAWTEDMNTEAFF. The CDR3 DNA is TGTGCCTGGACCGAAGATATGAACACTGAAGCTTTCTTT.

The chain has TRBV29-1 and TRBJ1-1, with unresolved D. Germline-derived CDR1 and CDR2 are SQVTM and ANQGSEA. The V end was cut by 7 bases, the J end by 5 bases, with 8 bases between. The CDR3 consists of 10 residues. The CDR3 DNA reads as TGCAGCGCCTTGGGGACTGAAGCTTTCTTT. Encoded protein: CSALGTEAFF.

This sequence joins TRBV4-1 and TRBJ2-7; the D gene is possibly TRBD1 (6 bases). This CDR3 is 15 amino acids long. Germline CDR1 reads MGHRA; CDR2 reads YSYEKL. V was trimmed by 1 base and J by 0 bases, leaving 10 bases between them. Here the CDR3 DNA reads TGCGCCAGCAGCCAAGGGGGACAACTCTCCTACGAGCAGTACTTC. Translating gives CASSQGGQLSYEQYF.

This clone was observed a handful of times. The genes are TRBV7-2 and TRBJ2-5; D is uncertain. CDR1 is SGHTA, CDR2 FQGNSA, per germline. The CDR3 spans 12 residues. Trimming took 5 bases from V and 5 from J, leaving 9 bases between them. The CDR3 DNA follows: TGTGCCAGCAGCCAAGCAACCGAGACCCAGTACTTC. It specifies CASSQATETQYF. Full variable domain (missing parts from reference TRBV7-2 and TRBJ2-5): GAGVSQSPSNKVTEKGKDVELRCDPISGHTALYWYRQSLGQGLEFLIYFQGNSAPDKSGLPSDRFSAERTGGSVSTLTIQRTQQEDSAVYLCASSQATETQYFGPGTRLLVL.

In this sample, this clone turned up a few times. The chain joins TRBV13 to TRBJ2-3; possibly TRBD1 for D (6 bases). There are 14 residues in the CDR3. V was shortened by 2 bases and J by 0 bases, with 6 bases between the two germline ends. CDR1 PRHDT and CDR2 FYEKMQ come from the germline V gene (reference sequence). The CDR3 sequence is CASSLTGSTDTQYF. CDR3 nucleotides: TGTGCCAGCAGCTTAACAGGGAGCACAGATACGCAGTATTTT.

Here the CDR3 reads CASSQDLGDPLHF. As DNA, the CDR3 is TGCGCCAGCAGCCAAGATCTAGGCGACCCCCTCCACTTT. The chain combines TRBV4-3 with TRBJ1-6; D not resolved. The CDR3 runs 13 residues. Germline V gives CDR1 LGHNA, CDR2 YSLEER. V was cut by 0 bases and J by 13 bases, with 10 bases left in between.

The V and J genes are TRBV15 and TRBJ1-2; maybe TRBD1 (5 bases). The CDR3 has 11 amino acids. Germline lookup yields CDR1 LNHNV and CDR2 YYDKDF (reference sequence). The germline V and J ends were trimmed by 5 bases and 13 bases, with 14 bases remaining between them. This chain's CDR3 is CATSGDRSCTF. The DNA of the CDR3 is TGTGCCACCAGCGGGGACCGGTCATGCACCTTC.

The V gene is TRBV30, the J gene TRBJ2-2, with 7 bases aligning to TRBD1. Germline V lookup: CDR1 GTSNPN, CDR2 SVGIG (reference sequence). V shed 4 bases, J shed 0 bases, and the junction held 2 bases outside the gene matches. CDR3 length: 14 residues. CDR3 in amino acids: CAWTGTANTGELFF. CDR3 DNA: TGTGCCTGGACCGGGACAGCGAACACCGGGGAGCTGTTTTTT.

The chain links TRBV13 to TRBJ2-7; D unclear. CDR3 size: 13 residues. The ends were cut back, 5 bases at V and 0 bases at J, with 8 bases in the middle. The germline CDR1 and CDR2 sequences are PRHDT and FYEKMQ (reference sequence). Written as DNA, the CDR3 is TGTGCCAGCAGCGCCCGAGCCTCCTACGAGCAGTACTTC. This translates into CASSARASYEQYF.

The rearrangement uses TRBV30 and TRBJ2-1, with 9 bases matching TRBD2. V shed 4 bases and J 6 bases; nucleotides not matched to a gene: 4. In germline, CDR1 is GTSNPN, CDR2 SVGIG (reference sequence). There are 13 residues in the CDR3. Written as DNA, the CDR3 is TGTGCCTGGACGGCGGGGGGGCCCAATGAGCAGTTCTTC. Residues: CAWTAGGPNEQFF.

V usage is TRBV5-1 and J usage is TRBJ1-3, with D unclear. From germline, CDR1 is SGHRS and CDR2 YFSETQ. Trimming took 1 base from V and 0 from J, leaving 17 bases between them. This CDR3 spans 18 amino acids. CDR3 DNA sequence: TGCGCCAGCAGCTTGAGAGAGGCGGGAATACTCTCTGGAAACACCATATATTTT. Translation gives CASSLREAGILSGNTIYF.

The chain joins TRBV7-2 to TRBJ2-7; tentative D call: TRBD2 (6 bases). Trimming pared 5 bases from V and 2 bases from J, leaving 16 bases between. The germline V gene has CDR1 SGHTA and CDR2 FQGNSA. The CDR3 is 15 residues long. The CDR3 sequence is CASSKVVGGAYEQYF. In nucleotides, the CDR3 is TGTGCCAGCAGCAAAGTGGTAGGAGGGGCCTACGAGCAGTACTTC.